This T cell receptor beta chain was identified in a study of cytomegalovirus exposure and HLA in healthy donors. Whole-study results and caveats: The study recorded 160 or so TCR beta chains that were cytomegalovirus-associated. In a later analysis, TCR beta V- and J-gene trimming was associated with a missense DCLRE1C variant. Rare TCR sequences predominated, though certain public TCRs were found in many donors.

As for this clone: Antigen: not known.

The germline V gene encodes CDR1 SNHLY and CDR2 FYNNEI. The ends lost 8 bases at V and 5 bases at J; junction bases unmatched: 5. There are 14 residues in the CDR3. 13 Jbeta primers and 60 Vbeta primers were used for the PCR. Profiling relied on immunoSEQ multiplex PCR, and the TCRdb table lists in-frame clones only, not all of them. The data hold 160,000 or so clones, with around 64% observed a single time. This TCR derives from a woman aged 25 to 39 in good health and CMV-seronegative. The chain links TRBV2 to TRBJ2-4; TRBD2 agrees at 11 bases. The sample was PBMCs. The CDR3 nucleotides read TGTGCCAGCTTAGCGGGAGGGCAGGAAAACATTCAGTACTTC. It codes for CASLAGGQENIQYF.